This T cell receptor beta chain was obtained from a study of T cell responses to AZD1222 COVID-19 vaccine. V trimming: 6 bases; J trimming: 0 bases; junction bases outside the gene matches: 4. Germline CDR1 reads MNHEY; CDR2 reads SVGAGI. The CDR3 runs to 14 residues. Profiled with immunoSEQ multiplex PCR; TCRdb holds only in-frame clones, not every one. The data hold 68,000 or so clones, with about 90% observed a single time. The sequenced sample was peripheral blood, obtained on day 0 of AZD1222 vaccination. The chain couples TRBV6-5 to TRBJ1-1, with 7 bases identical to TRBD1. This receptor was obtained from an adult in good health. Written as DNA, the CDR3 is TGTGCCAGCAGGGGGGGACAGATGAACACTGAAGCTTTCTTT. It yields the protein CASRGGQMNTEAFF.